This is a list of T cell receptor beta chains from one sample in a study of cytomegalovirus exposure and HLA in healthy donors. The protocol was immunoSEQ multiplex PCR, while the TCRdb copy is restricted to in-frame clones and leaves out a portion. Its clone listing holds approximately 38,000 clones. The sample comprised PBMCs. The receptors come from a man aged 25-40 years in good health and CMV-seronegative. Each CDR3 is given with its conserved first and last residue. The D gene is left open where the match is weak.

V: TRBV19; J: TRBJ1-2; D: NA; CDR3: CASSVRHLVNYGYTF; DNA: TGTGCCAGTAGTGTTAGACATCTTGTTAACTATGGCTACACCTTC
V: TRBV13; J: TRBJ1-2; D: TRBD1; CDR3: CASSLGRGLVYGYTF; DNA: TGTGCCAGCAGCTTGGGCAGGGGGCTTGTCTATGGCTACACCTTC
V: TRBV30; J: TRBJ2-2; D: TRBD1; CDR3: CAWSQDRTGELFF; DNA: TGTGCCTGGTCGCAGGACAGGACCGGGGAGCTGTTTTTT
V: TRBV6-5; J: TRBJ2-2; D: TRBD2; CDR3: CASRVGGRGTGELFF; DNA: TGTGCCTCGAGGGTTGGCGGGAGGGGCACCGGGGAGCTGTTTTTT
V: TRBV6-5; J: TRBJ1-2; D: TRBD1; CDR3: CASSYHRDRANYGYTF; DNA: TGTGCCAGCAGTTACCACAGGGACAGGGCGAACTATGGCTACACCTTC
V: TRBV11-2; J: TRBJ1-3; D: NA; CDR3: CASSSYAGKPSGNTIYF; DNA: TGTGCCAGCAGCTCCTATGCGGGAAAACCCTCTGGAAACACCATATATTTT
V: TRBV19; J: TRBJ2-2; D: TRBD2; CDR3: CASSSPGTRRPGELFF; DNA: TGTGCCAGTAGTAGCCCCGGGACTAGAAGGCCCGGGGAGCTGTTTTTT
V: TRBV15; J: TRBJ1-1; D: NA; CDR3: CATSRGSSGLVEAFF; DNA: TGTGCCACCAGCAGAGGGTCCTCTGGCCTAGTCGAAGCTTTCTTT
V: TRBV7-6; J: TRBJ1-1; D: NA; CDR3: CASSLVGERETEAFF; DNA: TGTGCCAGCAGCTTAGTGGGCGAGAGGGAAACTGAAGCTTTCTTT
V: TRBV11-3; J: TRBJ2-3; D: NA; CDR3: CASSLGGGADTQYF; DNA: TGTGCCAGCAGCTTGGGGGGAGGCGCAGATACGCAGTATTTT
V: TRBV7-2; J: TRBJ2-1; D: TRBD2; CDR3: CASSLEPSGRVIF; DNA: TGTGCCAGCAGCTTAGAGCCTAGCGGGAGGGTTATCTTC
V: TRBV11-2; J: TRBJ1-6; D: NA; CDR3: CASSLEAGLDSPLHF; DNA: TGTGCCAGCAGCTTAGAGGCAGGGCTAGATTCACCCCTCCACTTT
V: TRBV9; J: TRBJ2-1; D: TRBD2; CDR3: CASSADPGLVGGQFF; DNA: TGTGCCAGCAGCGCCGATCCGGGACTAGTAGGTGGGCAGTTCTTC
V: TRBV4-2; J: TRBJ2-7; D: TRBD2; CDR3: CASSPGLAGAYEQYF; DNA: TGTGCCAGCAGCCCAGGACTAGCGGGAGCCTACGAGCAGTACTTC
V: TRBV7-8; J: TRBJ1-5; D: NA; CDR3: CASSLGQGPNQPQHF; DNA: TGTGCCAGCAGCTTAGGGCAGGGGCCTAATCAGCCCCAGCATTTT
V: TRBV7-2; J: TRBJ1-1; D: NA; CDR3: CASSPTWNTEAFF; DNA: TGTGCCAGCAGCCCAACTTGGAACACTGAAGCTTTCTTT
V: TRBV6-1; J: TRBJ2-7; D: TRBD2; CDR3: CASRSGAPLEQYF; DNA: TGTGCCAGCAGAAGCGGGGCCCCCCTCGAGCAGTACTTC
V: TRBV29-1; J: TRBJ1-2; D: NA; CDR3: CSAGGGNGYTF; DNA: TGCAGCGCGGGGGGCGGGAATGGCTACACCTTC
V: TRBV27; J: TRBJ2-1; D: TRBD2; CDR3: CASSQGERVSGRAHEQFF; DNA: TGTGCCAGCTCTCAGGGGGAGCGGGTTAGCGGGAGGGCCCATGAGCAGTTCTTC